Each of the 27 T cell receptor beta chains below was sequenced from the same sample in a study of cytomegalovirus exposure and HLA in healthy donors. Use of 60 Vbeta and 13 Jbeta primers characterized the PCR. Here immunoSEQ multiplex PCR was the method, and the copy in TCRdb shows in-frame clones only, minus some. The data contain about 300,000 clones, roughly 90% of them singletons. The specimen was PBMCs. Every receptor here comes from a man aged 35 to 55 in good health and CMV-seropositive.

The chain joins TRBV28 to TRBJ1-1; 8 bases align to TRBD1. The V and J ends lost 3 bases and 3 bases, in that order; junction bases with no gene match: 6. This CDR3 is built from 15 residues. Looked up from germline, CDR1 is MDHEN and CDR2 is SYDVKM. The CDR3 region has the DNA TGTGCCAGCAGTTTTGTCAGGGGGCTGGACACTGAAGCTTTCTTT. Translated: CASSFVRGLDTEAFF.

The V gene is TRBV10-2, the J gene TRBJ2-2; no reliable D call. Germline CDR1 WSHSY, CDR2 SAAADI. The CDR3 covers 16 residues. The V end was cut by 2 bases, the J end by 0 bases, with 10 bases between. In DNA form, the CDR3 reads TGCGCCAGCAGTGAGGTTCGGGTCGCGAACACCGGGGAGCTGTTTTTT. Its protein product is CASSEVRVANTGELFF.

The chain carries TRBV9 and TRBJ2-5; 11 bases map to TRBD2. After removal of 0 bases from V and 2 bases from J, the junction contained 3 bases not matched to a gene. Germline V CDR1 and CDR2: SGDLS, YYNGEE. The CDR3 contains 16 residues. The CDR3 sequence is CASSVVAGGPQETQYF. The CDR3 nucleotides read TGTGCCAGCAGCGTAGTAGCGGGAGGGCCGCAAGAGACCCAGTACTTC.

The sample holds a few counts of this clone. The chain joins TRBV7-2 to TRBJ2-5; the D gene is possibly TRBD2 (5 bases). The DNA end favors TRBJ2-7, so the J call may be wrong. CDR3 length: 14 amino acids. Germline CDR1 reads SGHTA; CDR2 reads FQGNSA. CDR3 DNA sequence: TGTGCCAGCAGCTTAGGACTATCCTCCTACGAGCAGTACTTC. Translation: CASSLGLSSYEQYF.

The V call is TRBV25-1, the J call TRBJ2-2; TRBD2 agrees at 12 bases. The ends lost 5 bases at V and 6 bases at J; junction bases unmatched: 7. In germline, CDR1 is MGHDK, CDR2 SYGVNS. This CDR3 region has 16 residues. The CDR3 sequence is CASSFPGLAGSGELFF. CDR3 DNA sequence: TGTGCCAGCAGTTTCCCCGGACTAGCGGGGTCCGGGGAGCTGTTTTTT.

This chain uses TRBV29-1 with TRBJ1-1; D is uncertain. Looked up from germline, CDR1 is SQVTM and CDR2 is ANQGSEA. The CDR3 extends over 12 amino acids. Trimming removed 3 bases from V and 0 bases from J, with 5 bases in between. CDR3 amino acids: CSVDRLNTEAFF. DNA for the CDR3: TGCAGCGTTGACAGGTTGAACACTGAAGCTTTCTTT.

This clone was recorded once. The V gene is TRBV27, the J gene TRBJ1-2, with 12 bases matching TRBD1. J lost 7 bases, V lost 6 bases, and 15 bases had no gene match. In germline, CDR1 is MNHEY, CDR2 SMNVEV (reference sequence). The CDR3 consists of 17 residues. The CDR3 spells CASSLRGVGQGAGGYTF. The DNA of the CDR3 is TGTGCCAGCAGCTTGAGGGGGGTGGGACAGGGGGCAGGTGGCTACACCTTC.

This clone was seen a few times. The J gene is TRBJ1-4, the V gene TRBV7-9; tentative D call: TRBD1 (5 bases). V lost 5 bases and J 7 bases, leaving 17 bases between the germline ends. Germline-derived CDR1 and CDR2 are SEHNR and FQNEAQ (reference sequence). This CDR3 is 15 amino acids long. CDR3 sequence reads: CASSPSSGRTEKLFF. The CDR3 region has the DNA TGTGCCAGCAGCCCCTCTTCAGGGAGGACTGAAAAACTGTTTTTT.

This clone was counted a few times. V usage is TRBV30 and J usage is TRBJ1-1, with D maybe TRBD1 (5 bases). Trimming removed 3 bases from V and 0 bases from J, with 14 bases in between. CDR3 size: 15 residues. Germline V gene sequence: CDR1 GTSNPN, CDR2 SVGIG (reference sequence). The CDR3 region is CAWSQGNLMNTEAFF. The CDR3 coding sequence is TGTGCCTGGAGCCAGGGAAACCTCATGAACACTGAAGCTTTCTTT.

The chain is built from TRBV7-2 and TRBJ2-7; weak D call: TRBD1 (6 bases). Trimming took off 1 base at V and 2 bases at J, with 18 bases between the two ends. This CDR3 has 17 residues. Germline CDR1 SGHTA, CDR2 FQGNSA. CDR3 amino acids: CASSLVSQGNPTYEQYF. For the CDR3, the DNA is TGTGCCAGCAGCTTAGTCTCGCAGGGGAATCCGACCTACGAGCAGTACTTC.

The chain recombines TRBV5-1 with TRBJ2-7; TRBD1 matches at 9 bases. CDR1 SGHRS and CDR2 YFSETQ come from the germline V gene. The V gene end was trimmed by 0 bases and the J gene end by 4 bases; junction bases not matched to a gene: 8. The CDR3 extends over 16 amino acids. The CDR3 loop reads CASSLDSRTGDYEQYF. The CDR3 bases are TGCGCCAGCAGCTTGGATAGCCGGACAGGGGATTACGAGCAGTACTTC.

This chain uses TRBV19 with TRBJ1-1; D gene unclear. This CDR3 comprises 15 residues. Germline lookup yields CDR1 LNHDA and CDR2 SQIVND (reference sequence). Trimming stripped 1 base from V and 4 bases from J, with 13 bases between. The CDR3 DNA reads TGTGCCAGTAGTATAGGCATGACTGCCGTCACTGAAGCTTTCTTT. It encodes CASSIGMTAVTEAFF.

Only a few counts were recorded for this clone. The V call is TRBV9, the J call TRBJ2-3; the D gene is possibly TRBD2 (5 bases). Looked up from germline, CDR1 is SGDLS and CDR2 is YYNGEE. Deletions cut 1 base from V and 6 bases from J, with 9 bases between. This CDR3 is built from 13 residues. The CDR3 here is CASSVLTGDTQYF. The CDR3 DNA sequence: TGTGCCAGCAGCGTACTCACGGGGGATACGCAGTATTTT.

The genes are TRBV28 and TRBJ2-2; D perhaps matches TRBD1 (7 bases). Deletions cut 5 bases from V and 5 bases from J, with 15 bases between. The V gene's germline CDR1 is MDHEN and CDR2 SYDVKM. This CDR3 has 15 amino acids. In nucleotides, the CDR3 is TGTGCCAGCAGTCTACGGAGGGGGCATACCGGGGAGCTGTTTTTT. It specifies CASSLRRGHTGELFF.

The chain links TRBV6-1 to TRBJ1-3; D possibly corresponds to TRBD1 (6 bases). This CDR3 comprises 14 residues. CDR1 is MNHNS and CDR2 is SASEGT in the germline V gene. Trimming removed 6 bases from V and 0 bases from J, with 9 bases in between. The CDR3 region is CASRTQGSGNTIYF. CDR3 DNA sequence: TGTGCCAGCAGGACACAGGGCTCTGGAAACACCATATATTTT.

This chain joins TRBV5-4 and TRBJ2-1, with D maybe TRBD1 (6 bases). This CDR3 region has 14 residues. Germline CDR1 and CDR2: SGHNT and YYREEE (reference sequence). Trimming removed 9 bases from V and 1 base from J, with 14 bases in between. CDR3 in DNA: TGTGCCACCGAGACAGGCCTATCCTACAATGAGCAGTTCTTC. Residues: CATETGLSYNEQFF.

This chain connects TRBV6-1 to TRBJ1-2; D might be TRBD1 (6 bases). V was shortened by 1 base and J by 6 bases, with 9 bases between the two germline ends. The CDR3 has 13 residues. Per the germline V gene, CDR1 is MNHNS and CDR2 is SASEGT. The CDR3 nucleotides are TGTGCCAGCAGTGAAGTTGAGGGGGATGGCTACACCTTC. Translation: CASSEVEGDGYTF.

The gene calls are TRBV5-1 and TRBJ1-1, with a weak D call TRBD1 (5 bases). Germline CDR1 and CDR2: SGHRS and YFSETQ. The CDR3 is 14 residues long. Deletions cut 5 bases from V and 0 bases from J, with 11 bases between. Here the CDR3 reads CASSPRAMNTEAFF. The DNA of the CDR3 is TGCGCCAGCAGTCCCAGGGCCATGAACACTGAAGCTTTCTTT.

CDR3 nucleotides: TGTGCCAGCAGGACGTCGGGGGTTTGGAATGGCTACACCTTC. This gives the protein CASRTSGVWNGYTF. The rearrangement joins TRBV6-5 to TRBJ1-2; possible D gene TRBD1, 5 bases. Germline V gene data show CDR1 as MNHEY and CDR2 as SVGAGI. V lost 6 bases and J lost 6, with 17 bases in between. The CDR3 sequence is 14 residues long.

This clone was detected only a few times. The chain is built from TRBV6-5 and TRBJ2-7; D possibly corresponds to TRBD1 (6 bases). The CDR3 is 15 residues long. Trimming took off 4 bases at V and 5 bases at J, with 18 bases between the two ends. The germline CDR1 and CDR2 sequences are MNHEY and SVGAGI. DNA of the CDR3: TGTGCCAGCAGTTCTCCGGACAGAGGGACCCACGAGCAGTACTTC. It encodes CASSSPDRGTHEQYF.

The chain carries TRBV29-1 and TRBJ2-3, with 8 bases lining up with TRBD1. Germline CDR1 is SQVTM and CDR2 is ANQGSEA. The junction had 4 bases not matched to a gene; V was cut back by 7 bases and J by 1 base. The CDR3 totals 13 residues. DNA of the CDR3: TGCAGCGCGACAGGGGCTGGCACAGATACGCAGTATTTT. Translation gives CSATGAGTDTQYF.

The rearrangement joins TRBV5-1 to TRBJ1-1; 9 bases are shared with TRBD1. Unmatched junction bases numbered 19, after V lost 3 bases and J lost 1 base. Germline-derived CDR1 and CDR2 are SGHRS and YFSETQ. This CDR3 spans 20 amino acids. CDR3 residues: CASSYYPGQGSLGGNTEAFF. CDR3 DNA sequence: TGCGCCAGCAGCTATTACCCGGGACAGGGATCACTGGGGGGGAACACTGAAGCTTTCTTT.

In regard to this clone: The junction departs from germline at one end; a sequencing error may be responsible. The gene calls are TRBV7-9 and TRBJ2-4; 10 bases map to TRBD2. The CDR3 sequence is 18 residues long. Germline V CDR1 and CDR2: SEHNR, FQNEAQ (reference sequence). The CDR3 region is CSSSSHLVTSGIGNIQYF. DNA of the CDR3: TGTTCCAGCAGCTCGCATTTAGTCACTAGCGGGATTGGGAACATTCAGTACTTC.

The chain carries TRBV4-3 and TRBJ2-7, with TRBD1 matching 7 bases. Unmatched junction bases numbered 2, after V lost 0 bases and J lost 0 bases. CDR1 and CDR2 (germline): LGHNA, YSLEER. CDR3 size: 15 residues. CDR3 in amino acids: CASSQETGSSYEQYF. DNA of the CDR3: TGCGCCAGCAGCCAAGAGACAGGGAGCTCCTACGAGCAGTACTTC.

This chain links TRBV2 with TRBJ2-7; tentative D call: TRBD1 (5 bases). Trimming pared 4 bases from V and 6 bases from J, leaving 16 bases between. Germline-derived CDR1 and CDR2 are SNHLY and FYNNEI. The CDR3 extends over 14 amino acids. CDR3 DNA: TGTGCCAGCAGTGTAGCCGCAGGGCTGGGCGAGCAGTACTTC. Its translation: CASSVAAGLGEQYF. Using reference TRBV2 and TRBJ2-7 for the parts outside the CDR3, the full variable domain is EPEVTQTPSHQVTQMGQEVILRCVPISNHLYFYWYRQILGQKVEFLVSFYNNEISEKSEIFDDQFSVERPDGSNFTLKIRSTKLEDSAMYFCASSVAAGLGEQYFGPGTRLTVT.

The sample holds a few counts of this clone. Other DNA variants within this sample encode the same CDR3. The chain links TRBV19 to TRBJ1-2; 7 nucleotides match TRBD1. Germline V gives CDR1 LNHDA, CDR2 SQIVND (reference sequence). The CDR3 runs to 13 residues. Trimming removed 5 bases from V and 3 bases from J; junction bases left unmatched: 3. CDR3 region: CASSPTGDYGYTF. In nucleotides, the CDR3 is TGTGCCAGTAGTCCCACAGGGGACTATGGCTACACCTTC.

This clone has more than one count but fewer than ten. The rearrangement links TRBV5-1 to TRBJ1-1; D is ambiguous. The V gene lost 0 bases and the J gene lost 1 base, with 7 bases spanning the gap. The CDR3 runs to 14 residues. CDR1 is SGHRS, CDR2 YFSETQ, per germline. The CDR3 sequence is CASSLELSNTEAFF. The CDR3 DNA reads as TGCGCCAGCAGCTTGGAGCTTTCGAACACTGAAGCTTTCTTT.